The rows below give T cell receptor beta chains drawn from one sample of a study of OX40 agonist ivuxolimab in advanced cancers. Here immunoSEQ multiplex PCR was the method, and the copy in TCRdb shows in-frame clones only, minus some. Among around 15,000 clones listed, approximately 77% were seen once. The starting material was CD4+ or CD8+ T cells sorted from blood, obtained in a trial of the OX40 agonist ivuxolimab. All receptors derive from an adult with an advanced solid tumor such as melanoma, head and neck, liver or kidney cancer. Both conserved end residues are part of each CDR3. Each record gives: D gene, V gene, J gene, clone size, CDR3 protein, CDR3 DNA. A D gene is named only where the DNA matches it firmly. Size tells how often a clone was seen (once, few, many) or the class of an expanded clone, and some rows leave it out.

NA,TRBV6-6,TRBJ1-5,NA,CASNFGWDQPQHF,TGTGCCAGCAACTTTGGGTGGGATCAGCCCCAGCATTTT
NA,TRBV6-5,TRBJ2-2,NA,CASRRQVNTGELFF,TGTGCCAGCCGGAGACAGGTGAACACCGGGGAGCTGTTTTTT
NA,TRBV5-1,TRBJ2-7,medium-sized,CASSFSGNPWAYEQYF,TGCGCCAGCAGCTTCTCAGGAAACCCTTGGGCTTACGAGCAGTACTTC
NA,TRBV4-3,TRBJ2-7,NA,CASSQLWGGPEEQYF,TGCGCCAGCAGCCAACTCTGGGGCGGGCCAGAAGAGCAGTACTTC
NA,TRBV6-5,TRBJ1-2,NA,CASDGQSAGGYTF,TGTGCCAGCGATGGACAGTCAGCTGGGGGCTACACCTTC
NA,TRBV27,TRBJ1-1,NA,CASSLGGSNTEAFF,TGTGCCAGCAGTTTAGGAGGGAGTAACACTGAAGCTTTCTTT
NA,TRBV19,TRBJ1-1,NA,CASRIWEDTEAFF,TGTGCCAGCCGGATCTGGGAGGACACTGAAGCTTTCTTT
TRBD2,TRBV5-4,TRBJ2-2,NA,CASSLGLAGNTGELFF,TGTGCCAGCAGCTTGGGGCTAGCGGGGAACACCGGGGAGCTGTTTTTT
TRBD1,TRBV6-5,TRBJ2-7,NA,CASSYRTGGFYEQYF,TGTGCCAGCAGTTACAGGACAGGGGGCTTCTACGAGCAGTACTTC
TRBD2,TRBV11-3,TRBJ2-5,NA,CASSLASSGVETQYF,TGTGCCAGCAGCTTAGCATCTAGCGGGGTGGAGACCCAGTACTTC
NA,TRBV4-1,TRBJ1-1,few,CASSKEGGMNTEAFF,TGCGCCAGCAGCAAAGAGGGCGGGATGAACACTGAAGCTTTCTTT
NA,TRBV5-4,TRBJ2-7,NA,CASSISDYHEQYF,TGTGCCAGCAGCATTTCCGACTACCACGAGCAGTACTTC
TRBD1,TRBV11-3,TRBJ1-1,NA,CASRGDRFEAFF,TGTGCCAGCAGGGGGGACAGGTTTGAAGCTTTCTTT
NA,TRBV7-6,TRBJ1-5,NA,CASSLSSGESQPQHF,TGTGCCAGCAGCCTAAGTTCGGGGGAAAGTCAGCCCCAGCATTTT
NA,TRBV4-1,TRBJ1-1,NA,CASSQGWQLNTEAFF,TGCGCCAGCAGCCAAGGTTGGCAGCTGAACACTGAAGCTTTCTTT
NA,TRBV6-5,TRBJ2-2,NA,CASTRTGRAGELFF,TGTGCCAGCACCCGGACAGGGAGGGCCGGGGAGCTGTTTTTT
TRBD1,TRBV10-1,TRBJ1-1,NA,CASSEFKWDRDEAFF,TGCGCCAGCAGTGAATTTAAGTGGGACAGGGATGAAGCTTTCTTT
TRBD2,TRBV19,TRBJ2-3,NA,CASSITSGNTDTQYF,TGTGCCAGTAGTATCACTAGCGGGAACACAGATACGCAGTATTTT
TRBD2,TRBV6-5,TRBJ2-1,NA,CASSYTPSGGAYEQFF,TGTGCCAGCAGTTACACCCCTAGCGGGGGGGCCTATGAGCAGTTCTTC
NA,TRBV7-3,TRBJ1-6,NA,CASSPNLGPGSPLHF,TGTGCCAGCAGCCCAAATCTTGGGCCGGGTTCACCCCTCCACTTT
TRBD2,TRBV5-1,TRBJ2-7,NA,CASSLAGGPHEQYF,TGCGCCAGCAGCTTAGCGGGGGGGCCCCACGAGCAGTACTTC
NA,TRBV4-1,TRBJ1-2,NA,CASSQDSGAFNYGYTF,TGCGCCAGCAGCCAAGATTCAGGGGCCTTTAACTACGGCTACACCTTC
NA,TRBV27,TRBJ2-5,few,CASSLSRLIETQYF,TGTGCCAGCAGTTTATCGCGACTCATAGAGACCCAGTACTTC
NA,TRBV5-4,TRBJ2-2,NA,CASRDTRAGELFF,TGTGCCAGCAGAGATACAAGGGCCGGGGAGCTGTTTTTT
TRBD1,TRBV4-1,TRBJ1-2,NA,CASSQDNRGVYGYTF,TGCGCCAGCAGCCAAGATAACAGGGGGGTCTATGGCTACACCTTC
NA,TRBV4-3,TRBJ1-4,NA,CASSQDSPGYTTNEKLFF,TGCGCCAGCAGCCAAGATTCCCCAGGATATACAACTAATGAAAAACTGTTTTTT
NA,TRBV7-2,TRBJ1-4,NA,CASSAQALNEKLFF,TGTGCCAGCAGCGCCCAGGCCCTTAATGAAAAACTGTTTTTT
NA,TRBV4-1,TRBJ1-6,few,CASSQAEGAAGSPLHF,TGCGCCAGCAGCCAAGCTGAAGGGGCGGCGGGGTCACCCCTCCACTTT
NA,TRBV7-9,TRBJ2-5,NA,CASSLGGLETQYF,TGTGCCAGCAGCTTAGGGGGTTTAGAGACCCAGTACTTC
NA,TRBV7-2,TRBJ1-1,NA,CASSPPMGLSPEAFF,TGTGCCAGCAGCCCCCCCATGGGCCTGTCCCCTGAAGCTTTCTTT
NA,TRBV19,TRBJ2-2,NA,CASTRLGDTGELFF,TGTGCCAGTACCCGATTGGGGGACACCGGGGAGCTGTTTTTT
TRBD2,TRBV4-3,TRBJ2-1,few,CASSQELLAGGSSYNEQFF,TGCGCCAGCAGCCAAGAGCTACTAGCGGGGGGGAGCTCCTACAATGAGCAGTTCTTC
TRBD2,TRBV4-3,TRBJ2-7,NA,CASSQDLIAGLGGGEQYF,TGCGCCAGCAGCCAAGATCTGATAGCGGGGCTTGGGGGGGGCGAGCAGTACTTC
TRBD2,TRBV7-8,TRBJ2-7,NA,CASSQELAGVSYEQYF,TGCGCCAGCAGCCAAGAACTAGCGGGGGTCTCCTACGAGCAGTACTTC
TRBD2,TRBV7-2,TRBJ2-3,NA,CASSLWLAGADTQYF,TGTGCCAGCAGCTTGTGGCTAGCGGGGGCAGATACGCAGTATTTT
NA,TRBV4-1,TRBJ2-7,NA,CASSQVRDSYEQYF,TGCGCCAGCAGCCAAGTCCGGGACTCCTACGAGCAGTACTTC
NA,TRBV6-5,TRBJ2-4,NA,CASSYQGIQYF,TGTGCCAGCAGTTACCAGGGCATTCAGTACTTC
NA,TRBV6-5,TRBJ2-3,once,CASSYVGWADTQYF,TGTGCCAGCAGTTACGTGGGTTGGGCAGATACGCAGTATTTT
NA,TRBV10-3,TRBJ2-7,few,CATTDSYEQYF,TGTGCCACCACGGACTCATACGAGCAGTACTTC
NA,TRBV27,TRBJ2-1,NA,CASAHRVPSNYNEQFF,TGTGCCAGCGCTCACCGGGTCCCATCAAACTACAATGAGCAGTTCTTC
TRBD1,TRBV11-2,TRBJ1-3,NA,CASSSYRGMAGNTIYF,TGTGCCAGCAGTTCGTACAGGGGGATGGCTGGAAACACCATATATTTT
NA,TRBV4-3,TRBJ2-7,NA,CASSPFQGSYEQYF,TGCGCCAGCAGCCCTTTCCAAGGTTCCTACGAGCAGTACTTC
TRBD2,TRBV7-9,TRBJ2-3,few,CASSLSIAGGPSDTQYF,TGTGCCAGCAGCTTATCAATAGCGGGGGGGCCCTCAGATACGCAGTATTTT
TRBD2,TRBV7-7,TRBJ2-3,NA,CASSPIAGGADTQYF,TGTGCTAGCAGCCCTATAGCGGGGGGCGCAGATACGCAGTATTTT
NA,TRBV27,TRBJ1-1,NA,CASSLGLPTGTEAFF,TGTGCCAGCAGTTTGGGGCTCCCTACGGGCACTGAAGCTTTCTTT